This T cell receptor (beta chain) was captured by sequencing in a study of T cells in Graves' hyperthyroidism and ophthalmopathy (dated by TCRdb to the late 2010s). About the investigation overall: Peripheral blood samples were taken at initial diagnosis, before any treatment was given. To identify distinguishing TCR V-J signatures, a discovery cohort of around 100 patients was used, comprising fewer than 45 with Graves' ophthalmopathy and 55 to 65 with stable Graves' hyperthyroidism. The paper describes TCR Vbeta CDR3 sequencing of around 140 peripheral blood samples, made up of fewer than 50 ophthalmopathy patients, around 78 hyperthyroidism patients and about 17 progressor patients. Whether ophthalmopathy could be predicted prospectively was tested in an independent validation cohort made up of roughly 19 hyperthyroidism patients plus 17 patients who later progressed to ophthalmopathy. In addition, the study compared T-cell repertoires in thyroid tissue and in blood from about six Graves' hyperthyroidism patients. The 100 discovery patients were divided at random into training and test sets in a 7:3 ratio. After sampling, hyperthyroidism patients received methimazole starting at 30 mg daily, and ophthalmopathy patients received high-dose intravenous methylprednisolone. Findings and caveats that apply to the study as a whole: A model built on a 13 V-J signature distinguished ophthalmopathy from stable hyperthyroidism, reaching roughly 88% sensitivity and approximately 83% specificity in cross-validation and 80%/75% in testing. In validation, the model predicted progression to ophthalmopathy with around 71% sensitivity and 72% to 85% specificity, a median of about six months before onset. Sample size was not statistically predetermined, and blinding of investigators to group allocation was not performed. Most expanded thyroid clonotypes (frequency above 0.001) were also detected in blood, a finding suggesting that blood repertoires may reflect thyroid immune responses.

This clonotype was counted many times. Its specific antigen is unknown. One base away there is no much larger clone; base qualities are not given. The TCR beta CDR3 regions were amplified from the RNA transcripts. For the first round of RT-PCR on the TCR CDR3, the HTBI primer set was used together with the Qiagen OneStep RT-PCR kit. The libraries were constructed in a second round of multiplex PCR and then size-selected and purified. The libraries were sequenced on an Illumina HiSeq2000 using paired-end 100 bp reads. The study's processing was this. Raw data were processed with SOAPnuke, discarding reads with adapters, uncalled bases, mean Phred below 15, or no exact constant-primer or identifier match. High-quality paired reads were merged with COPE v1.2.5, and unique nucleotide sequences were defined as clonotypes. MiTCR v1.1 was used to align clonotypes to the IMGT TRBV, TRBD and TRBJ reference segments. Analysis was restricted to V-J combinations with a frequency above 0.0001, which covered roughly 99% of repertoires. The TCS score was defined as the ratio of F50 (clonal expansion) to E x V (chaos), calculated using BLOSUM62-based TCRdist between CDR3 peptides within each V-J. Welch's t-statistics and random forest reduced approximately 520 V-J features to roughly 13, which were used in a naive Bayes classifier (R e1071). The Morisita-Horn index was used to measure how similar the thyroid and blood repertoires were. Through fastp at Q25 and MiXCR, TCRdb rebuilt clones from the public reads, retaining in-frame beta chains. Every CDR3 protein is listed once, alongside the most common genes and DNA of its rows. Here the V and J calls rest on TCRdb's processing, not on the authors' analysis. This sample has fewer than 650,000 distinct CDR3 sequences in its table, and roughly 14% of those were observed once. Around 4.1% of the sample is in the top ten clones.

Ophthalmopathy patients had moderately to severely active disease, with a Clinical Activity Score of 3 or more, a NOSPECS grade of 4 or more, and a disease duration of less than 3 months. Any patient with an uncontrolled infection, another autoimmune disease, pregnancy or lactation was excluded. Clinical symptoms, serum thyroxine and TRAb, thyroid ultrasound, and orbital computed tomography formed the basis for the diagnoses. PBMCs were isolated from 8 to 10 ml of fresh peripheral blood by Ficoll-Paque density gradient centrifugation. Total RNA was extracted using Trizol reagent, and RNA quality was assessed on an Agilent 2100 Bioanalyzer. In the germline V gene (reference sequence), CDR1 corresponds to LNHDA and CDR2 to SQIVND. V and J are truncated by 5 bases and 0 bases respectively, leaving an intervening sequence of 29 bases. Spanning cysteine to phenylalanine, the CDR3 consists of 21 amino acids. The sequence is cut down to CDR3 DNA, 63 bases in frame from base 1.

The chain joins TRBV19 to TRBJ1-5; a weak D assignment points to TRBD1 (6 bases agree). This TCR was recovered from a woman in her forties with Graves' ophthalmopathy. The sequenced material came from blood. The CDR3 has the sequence CASSDRGGDPGRLYSNQPQHF. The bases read TGTGCCAGTAGTGATAGGGGGGGGGACCCGGGACGCCTCTATAGCAATCAGCCCCAGCATTTT.